The rows below give T cell receptor beta chains drawn from one sample of a study of T cell responses to AZD1222 COVID-19 vaccine. Data came from immunoSEQ multiplex PCR; TCRdb stores just in-frame clones and leaves some out. The sample has 45,000 to 55,000 clones; 84% are singletons. Here the sequenced sample was peripheral blood, taken on day 0 of AZD1222 vaccination. These receptors all stem from an adult in good health. CDR3s include the opening cysteine and the closing phenylalanine or tryptophan. The D gene is left open where the match is weak.

d_gene | j_gene | v_gene | CDR3nt | CDR3aa
- | TRBJ1-4 | TRBV15 | TGTGCCACCAGCAGAGCCCGGGACCCCAATGAAAAACTGTTTTTT | CATSRARDPNEKLFF
- | TRBJ2-3 | TRBV18 | TGTGCCAGCTCACAGGCGGGGGATACGCAGTATTTT | CASSQAGDTQYF
- | TRBJ2-1 | TRBV13 | TGTGCCAGCAGCTTATCCACGGGGAGCTCCTACAATGAGCAGTTCTTC | CASSLSTGSSYNEQFF
TRBD1 | TRBJ2-1 | TRBV14 | TGTGCCAGCAGCCAAGACAGGGGGCGATACAATGAGCAGTTCTTC | CASSQDRGRYNEQFF
- | TRBJ2-7 | TRBV6-5 | TGTGCCAGCAGTTCTCGAGGAACCTACGAGCAGTACTTC | CASSSRGTYEQYF
- | TRBJ1-2 | TRBV6-1 | TGTGCCAGCAGTGAAGAAGGCACGGGAGCGGGAGGCTACACCTTC | CASSEEGTGAGGYTF
TRBD2 | TRBJ2-6 | TRBV10-2 | TGCGCCAGCAGTGATTTAGCGGGAGGCTCTGGGGCCAACGTCCTGACTTTC | CASSDLAGGSGANVLTF
- | TRBJ1-5 | TRBV5-1 | TGCGCCAGCAGCTTGGGCGGGGGAGGTCAGCCCCAGCATTTT | CASSLGGGGQPQHF
- | TRBJ1-1 | TRBV2 | TGTGCCAGCCTCAGACAGAACACTGAAGCTTTCTTT | CASLRQNTEAFF
TRBD2 | TRBJ2-1 | TRBV6-1 | TGTGCCAGCAGTGGTAGCGGGAGAGGTTACAATGAGCAGTTCTTC | CASSGSGRGYNEQFF
- | TRBJ1-6 | TRBV27 | TGTGCCAGCAGTTTATCGAATTCACCCCTCCACTTT | CASSLSNSPLHF
TRBD1 | TRBJ2-2 | TRBV6-5 | TGTGCCAGCAGCCTAGGGGGCCGTGGCACCGGGGAGCTGTTTTTT | CASSLGGRGTGELFF